One sample yielded the 28 T cell receptor beta chains listed below, sequenced in a study of T cell changes during pregnancy in multiple sclerosis. Only in-frame clones appear in the TCRdb table, and some are missing; sequencing was by immunoSEQ multiplex PCR. The sample comprises 40,000 or so clones, 85% to 90% of which are singletons, and approximately 6.8% rests with the top ten. The sequences come from CD8+ T cells from peripheral blood mononuclear cells, collected in the third trimester of pregnancy. The receptor source for this set is a female donor with multiple sclerosis, enrolled in a pregnancy study.

The chain uses TRBV5-5 and TRBJ1-6, with unresolved D. V was shortened by 3 bases and J by 8 bases, with 9 bases between the two germline ends. Germline loops: CDR1 SGHKS, CDR2 YYEKEE (reference sequence). The CDR3 has 13 residues. CDR3 bases: TGTGCCAGCAGCTCGGTCGTAGATTCACCCCTCCACTTT. Amino acid sequence: CASSSVVDSPLHF.

On this clone itself: An end of the junction does not agree with germline; a read error may underlie this. The chain joins TRBV7-7 to TRBJ1-3, with 7 bases that match TRBD1. The CDR3 loop spans 16 amino acids. Germline CDR1 is SSHAT and CDR2 is FNYEAQ (reference sequence). The DNA of the CDR3 is TGTGCTAGCAGCTTCTCTACCGGGACAGCTGGAAACACCATATATTTT. It encodes CASSFSTGTAGNTIYF. The full variable domain, its missing parts supplied by reference TRBV7-7 and TRBJ1-3, is GAGVSQSPRYKVTKRGQDVTLRCDPISSHATLYWYQQALGQGPEFLTYFNYEAQPDKSGLPSDRFSAERPEGSISTLTIQRTEQRDSAMYRCASSFSTGTAGNTIYFGEGSWLTVV.

The V and J genes are TRBV6-1 and TRBJ2-7; 11 bases map to TRBD1. There are 15 residues in the CDR3. Per the germline V gene, CDR1 is MNHNS and CDR2 is SASEGT. Germline trimming cut 1 base from V and 2 bases from J; bases unmatched to any gene: 1. The CDR3 DNA reads TGTGCCAGCAGTGAAGGGACAGGGGGCGCCTACGAGCAGTACTTC. Its translation is CASSEGTGGAYEQYF.

This clone was recorded only once. One end of the junction does not line up with germline, which may come from a read error. The sample has other DNA sequences that encode this CDR3 too. This rearrangement joins TRBV5-1 to TRBJ2-1; 12 nucleotides agree with TRBD2. CDR1 SGHRS and CDR2 YFSETQ come from the germline V gene. This CDR3 contains 14 residues. The CDR3 sequence: CASSWTSGAAEQFF. CDR3 sequence (DNA): TGTGCCAGCAGCTGGACTAGCGGGGCCGCTGAGCAGTTCTTC.

V is TRBV4-3 and J is TRBJ2-7; 8 positions agree with TRBD1. V lost 5 bases and J lost 2; bases outside the gene matches: 8. The CDR3 sequence is 15 residues long. CDR1 and CDR2 (germline): LGHNA, YSLEER. The CDR3 nucleotides are TGCGCCAGCAGCTACGGACAGGGAGTAGCCTACGAGCAGTACTTC. It yields the protein CASSYGQGVAYEQYF.

J is TRBJ2-2 and V is TRBV9; TRBD2 matches at 15 bases. CDR1 is SGDLS and CDR2 is YYNGEE in the germline V gene. The V gene end was trimmed by 4 bases and the J gene end by 1 base; junction bases not matched to a gene: 8. CDR3 length: 19 residues. The CDR3 coding sequence is TGTGCCAGCAGCCTCAGACCGGGACTAGCGGGGGGGAACACCGGGGAGCTGTTTTTT. Encoded protein: CASSLRPGLAGGNTGELFF.

V usage is TRBV28 and J usage is TRBJ2-7; D unclear. V lost 6 bases, J lost 0 bases, and 9 bases lay in between. In germline, CDR1 is MDHEN, CDR2 SYDVKM. CDR3 length: 13 residues. This CDR3 reads CASRIQSSYEQYF. In DNA form, the CDR3 reads TGTGCCAGCAGGATACAGTCCTCCTACGAGCAGTACTTC. Complete variable domain (other parts from reference TRBV28 and TRBJ2-7): DVKVTQSSRYLVKRTGEKVFLECVQDMDHENMFWYRQDPGLGLRLIYFSYDVKMKEKGDIPEGYSVSREKKERFSLILESASTNQTSMYLCASRIQSSYEQYFGPGTRLTVT.

The chain combines TRBV9 with TRBJ1-2; D unclear. The ends were cut back, 6 bases at V and 8 bases at J, with 11 bases in the middle. The CDR3 runs to 11 residues. CDR1 SGDLS and CDR2 YYNGEE come from the germline V gene. CDR3 loop: CASNTAGGYTF. DNA of the CDR3: TGTGCCAGCAACACTGCGGGAGGCTACACCTTC.

The count of this clone is one. The J gene is TRBJ2-7, the V gene TRBV7-9, with TRBD2 matching over 7 bases. CDR3 length equals 14 residues. Germline CDR1 and CDR2: SEHNR and FQNEAQ (reference sequence). The V segment lost 6 bases and the J segment 4 bases; nucleotides outside the gene matches: 9. The CDR3: CASSSSGGLYEQYF. As DNA, the CDR3 is TGTGCCAGCAGTTCGTCCGGGGGGTTATACGAGCAGTACTTC.

V and J are TRBV5-4 and TRBJ1-2, with TRBD1 matching over 7 bases. The CDR3 has 16 residues. Germline CDR1 SGHNT, CDR2 YYREEE (reference sequence). Losses at the gene ends were 3 bases for V and 0 bases for J; bases not matched to a gene: 8. In DNA form, the CDR3 reads TGTGCCAGCAGCTCCCCTGGACAGGCAGCTAACTATGGCTACACCTTC. It translates to CASSSPGQAANYGYTF.

V usage is TRBV5-1 and J usage is TRBJ1-2; D unresolved. This CDR3 contains 17 residues. Trimming took off 3 bases at V and 0 bases at J, with 18 bases between the two ends. Germline CDR1 reads SGHRS; CDR2 reads YFSETQ. CDR3 DNA: TGCGCCAGCAGCTCCGCGGAGGGCGGGTTCCCTAACTATGGCTACACCTTC. It yields the protein CASSSAEGGFPNYGYTF.

CDR3 in amino acids: CASRPPRPSRTGPLQPQHF. The CDR3 coding sequence is TGCGCCAGCAGGCCCCCTCGCCCAAGTAGAACAGGGCCGCTTCAGCCCCAGCATTTT. This chain joins TRBV5-1 and TRBJ1-5; D may be TRBD1 (6 bases). This CDR3 spans 19 amino acids. Germline CDR1 and CDR2: SGHRS and YFSETQ. V lost 5 bases, J lost 6 bases, and 30 bases lay in between.

The rearrangement joins TRBV10-3 to TRBJ2-7; D unclear. V was pared by 3 bases and J by 8 bases, with 14 bases between. The CDR3 is 13 residues long. Germline assignment: CDR1 ENHRY and CDR2 SYGVKD. The CDR3 DNA reads TGTGCCATCAGTGACATAGAGACTCCCCAGCAGTACTTC. Translated, it gives CAISDIETPQQYF.

This rearrangement joins TRBV13 to TRBJ2-7; D possibly corresponds to TRBD1 (5 bases). Trimming took off 0 bases at V and 6 bases at J, with 6 bases between the two ends. The CDR3 runs to 12 residues. Germline CDR1 is PRHDT and CDR2 is FYEKMQ (reference sequence). The CDR3 bases are TGTGCCAGCAGCTTAGGGCAGGGCGAGCAGTACTTC. It translates to CASSLGQGEQYF. Drawing the rest from reference TRBV13 and TRBJ2-7, the complete variable domain is AAGVIQSPRHLIKEKRETATLKCYPIPRHDTVYWYQQGPGQDPQFLISFYEKMQSDKGSIPDRFSAQQFSDYHSELNMSSLELGDSALYFCASSLGQGEQYFGPGTRLTVT.

The chain joins TRBV28 to TRBJ1-4, with a tentative D call TRBD1 (5 bases). The V gene lost 5 bases and the J gene lost 8 bases, with 18 bases spanning the gap. The CDR3 is made up of 15 amino acids. Germline loops: CDR1 MDHEN, CDR2 SYDVKM. CDR3 amino acids: CASSRSGSGGEKLFF. The CDR3 DNA is TGTGCCAGCAGTCGATCGGGTTCGGGGGGGGAAAAACTGTTTTTT.

The chain has TRBV5-6 and TRBJ2-5; 9 bases align to TRBD2. The length of the CDR3 is 14 residues. CDR1 is SGHDT and CDR2 is YYEEEE in the germline V gene. The trim removed 4 bases at V and 1 base at J, leaving 2 bases unmatched. This CDR3 reads CASSVSGGQETQYF. Here the CDR3 DNA reads TGTGCCAGCAGCGTTAGCGGGGGCCAAGAGACCCAGTACTTC. Complete variable domain (other parts from reference TRBV5-6 and TRBJ2-5): DAGVTQSPTHLIKTRGQQVTLRCSPKSGHDTVSWYQQALGQGPQFIFQYYEEEERQRGNFPDRFSGHQFPNYSSELNVNALLLGDSALYLCASSVSGGQETQYFGPGTRLLVL.

The chain uses TRBV11-3 and TRBJ2-3; TRBD2 might be the D (6 bases). Trimming pared 4 bases from V and 3 bases from J, leaving 8 bases between. The CDR3 is made up of 13 amino acids. The germline V gene has CDR1 SGHNT and CDR2 YENEEA. CDR3 region: CASSWRGTDTQYF. The CDR3 DNA is TGTGCCAGCAGCTGGAGGGGAACAGATACGCAGTATTTT.

The chain combines TRBV28 with TRBJ2-7; TRBD1 is a possible D gene (6 bases). Germline CDR1 and CDR2: MDHEN and SYDVKM. CDR3 length: 14 amino acids. Trimming shortened V by 6 bases and J by 5 bases, and 17 bases separated the two germline ends. CDR3 loop: CASRNPTGMDEQYF. DNA for the CDR3: TGTGCCAGCAGAAACCCTACAGGGATGGACGAGCAGTACTTC.

The J gene is TRBJ1-2, the V gene TRBV7-9, with D uncertain. CDR3 length equals 14 residues. The ends were cut back, 4 bases at V and 6 bases at J, with 15 bases in the middle. The germline CDR1 and CDR2 sequences are SEHNR and FQNEAQ (reference sequence). For the CDR3, the DNA is TGTGCCAGCAGCTATGACGAGGCGATACATGGCTACACCTTC. This sequence encodes CASSYDEAIHGYTF.

This chain connects TRBV10-3 to TRBJ2-3; 7 nucleotides line up with TRBD1. The germline CDR1 and CDR2 sequences are ENHRY and SYGVKD. With 4 bases clipped from V and 0 bases from J, the junction kept 7 bases outside the gene matches. This CDR3 is 16 amino acids long. The CDR3 reads CAISGRTGSSTDTQYF. CDR3 DNA sequence: TGTGCCATCAGTGGAAGGACAGGTTCTAGCACAGATACGCAGTATTTT.

The DNA for the CDR3 is TGTGCCAGCAGTGGGGGGGCGGGCGAGCAGTACTTC. This encodes CASSGGAGEQYF. The chain links TRBV13 to TRBJ2-7, with D possibly being TRBD2 (7 bases). Germline V lookup: CDR1 PRHDT, CDR2 FYEKMQ (reference sequence). V was trimmed by 6 bases and J by 6 bases, leaving 12 bases between them. The CDR3 extends over 12 amino acids. The entire variable domain, with the rest obtained from reference TRBV13 and TRBJ2-7, is as follows: AAGVIQSPRHLIKEKRETATLKCYPIPRHDTVYWYQQGPGQDPQFLISFYEKMQSDKGSIPDRFSAQQFSDYHSELNMSSLELGDSALYFCASSGGAGEQYFGPGTRLTVT.

This chain links TRBV4-1 with TRBJ2-2, with D possibly being TRBD1 (5 bases). Germline V gene lookup returns CDR1 MGHRA and CDR2 YSYEKL. There are 14 residues in the CDR3. V lost 4 bases, J lost 6 bases, and 12 bases lay in between. CDR3 amino acids: CASSLDSESGELFF. The DNA of the CDR3 is TGCGCCAGCAGCCTTGACAGTGAATCCGGGGAGCTGTTTTTT.

The rearrangement uses TRBV7-9 and TRBJ1-1; D call uncertain. CDR1 and CDR2 from the germline V gene are SEHNR and FQNEAQ (reference sequence). The V end was cut by 1 base, the J end by 1 base, with 10 bases between. CDR3 length: 15 residues. The CDR3 reads CASSLGQGGNTEAFF. The CDR3 DNA reads TGTGCCAGCAGCTTAGGGCAAGGAGGGAACACTGAAGCTTTCTTT.

The chain joins TRBV11-2 to TRBJ1-4, with 11 bases that match TRBD1. V lost 1 base to trimming and J lost 8 bases; unmatched junction nucleotides: 9. CDR3 length: 17 amino acids. The germline gives CDR1 SGHAT, CDR2 FQNNGV. The CDR3 protein is CASSLVKGQGVGEKLFF. In DNA, the CDR3 is TGTGCCAGCAGCTTAGTGAAGGGACAGGGGGTCGGGGAAAAACTGTTTTTT.

The chain uses TRBV13 and TRBJ1-2; maybe TRBD1 (5 bases). The CDR3 contains 14 residues. With 0 bases removed from V and 5 bases from J, the gap between germline ends came to 10 bases. Looked up from germline, CDR1 is PRHDT and CDR2 is FYEKMQ (reference sequence). This CDR3 is CASSLGRSGYGYTF. CDR3 bases: TGTGCCAGCAGCTTAGGCCGGTCAGGGTATGGCTACACCTTC.

J is TRBJ2-6 and V is TRBV28; D call uncertain. CDR3 length: 18 amino acids. Germline loops: CDR1 MDHEN, CDR2 SYDVKM. V was clipped by 4 bases and J by 1 base, with 17 bases between them. The CDR3 sequence is CASSSSSVGYSGANVLTF. The CDR3 DNA follows: TGTGCCAGCAGTTCCTCTTCAGTGGGCTATTCTGGGGCCAACGTCCTGACTTTC.

This clone was seen only once. The rearrangement uses TRBV19 and TRBJ1-4; no clear D gene. The CDR3 runs 14 residues. Trimming took 7 bases from V and 3 from J, leaving 12 bases between them. Germline CDR1 is LNHDA and CDR2 is SQIVND (reference sequence). CDR3 in amino acids: CASIAGISNEKLFF. The CDR3 bases are TGTGCCAGTATCGCGGGGATTTCTAATGAAAAACTGTTTTTT.

The chain is built from TRBV10-3 and TRBJ1-4, with TRBD1 matching 9 bases. The CDR3 runs 14 residues. Germline CDR1 reads ENHRY; CDR2 reads SYGVKD. V lost 2 bases and J lost 6; bases outside the gene matches: 1. CDR3 DNA sequence: TGTGCCATCAGTGAGACAGGGGGCTATGAAAAACTGTTTTTT. As protein: CAISETGGYEKLFF.